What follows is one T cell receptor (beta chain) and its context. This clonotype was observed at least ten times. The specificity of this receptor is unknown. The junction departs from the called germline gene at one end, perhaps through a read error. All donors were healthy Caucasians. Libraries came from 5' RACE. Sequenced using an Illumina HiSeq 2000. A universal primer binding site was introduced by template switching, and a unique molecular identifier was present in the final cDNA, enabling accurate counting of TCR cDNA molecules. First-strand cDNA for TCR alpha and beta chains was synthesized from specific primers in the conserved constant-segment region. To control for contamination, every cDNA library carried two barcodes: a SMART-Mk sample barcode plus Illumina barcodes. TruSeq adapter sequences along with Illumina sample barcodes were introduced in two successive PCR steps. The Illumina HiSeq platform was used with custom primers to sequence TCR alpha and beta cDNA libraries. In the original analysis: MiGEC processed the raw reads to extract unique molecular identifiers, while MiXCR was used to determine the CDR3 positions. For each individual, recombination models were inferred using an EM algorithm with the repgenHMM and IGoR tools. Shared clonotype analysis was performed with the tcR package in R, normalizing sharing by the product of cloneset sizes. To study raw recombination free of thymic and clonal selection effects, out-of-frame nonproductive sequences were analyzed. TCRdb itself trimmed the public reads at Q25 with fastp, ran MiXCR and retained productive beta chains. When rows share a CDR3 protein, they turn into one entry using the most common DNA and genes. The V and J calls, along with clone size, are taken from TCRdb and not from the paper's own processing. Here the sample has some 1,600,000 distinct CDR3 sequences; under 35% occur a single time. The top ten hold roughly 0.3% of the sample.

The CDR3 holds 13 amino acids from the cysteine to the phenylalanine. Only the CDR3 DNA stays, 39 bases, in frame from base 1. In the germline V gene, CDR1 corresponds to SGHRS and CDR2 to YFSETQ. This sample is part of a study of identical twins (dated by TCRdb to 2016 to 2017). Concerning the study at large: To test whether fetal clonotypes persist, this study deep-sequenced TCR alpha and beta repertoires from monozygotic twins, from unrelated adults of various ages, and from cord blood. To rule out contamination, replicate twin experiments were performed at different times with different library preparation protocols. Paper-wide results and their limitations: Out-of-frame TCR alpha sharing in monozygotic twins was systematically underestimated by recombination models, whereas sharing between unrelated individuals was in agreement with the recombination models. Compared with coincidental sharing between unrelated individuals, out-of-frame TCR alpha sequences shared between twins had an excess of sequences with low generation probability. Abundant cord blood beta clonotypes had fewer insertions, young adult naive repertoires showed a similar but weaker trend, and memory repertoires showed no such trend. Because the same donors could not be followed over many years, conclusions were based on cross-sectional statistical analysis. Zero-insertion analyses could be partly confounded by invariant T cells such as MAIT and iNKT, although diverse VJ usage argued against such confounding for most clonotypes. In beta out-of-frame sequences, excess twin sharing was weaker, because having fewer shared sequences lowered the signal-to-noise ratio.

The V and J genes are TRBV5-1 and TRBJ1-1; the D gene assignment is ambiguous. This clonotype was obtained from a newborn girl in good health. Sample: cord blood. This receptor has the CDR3 CASSAGPNTEAFF. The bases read TGTGCCAGCAGTGCGGGCCCGAACACTGAAGCTTTCTTT.